One sample yielded the 16 T cell receptor beta chains listed below, sequenced in a study of blood T cell repertoires in COVID-19 (dated by TCRdb to about 2020). Library preparation was by the immunoSEQ multiplex PCR assay. TCRdb provides this immuneACCESS table in a form limited to in-frame rearrangements. Some clones are lacking; in checked studies, under half of them reflect an unresolved V gene, and why the rest are absent is not known. For this sample there are about 70,000 clones; over 70% appear just once. The top ten clonotypes cover 2% to 2.5% of the sample. The sample comprised peripheral blood. The origin of the receptors is a human donor in a cohort sampled during active COVID-19.

The chain carries TRBV2 and TRBJ1-5; the D gene is possibly TRBD1 (6 bases). V was clipped by 6 bases and J by 6 bases, with 15 bases between them. The germline CDR1 and CDR2 sequences are SNHLY and FYNNEI. This CDR3 is 14 amino acids long. The CDR3 region has the DNA TGTGCCAGCAGGAACAGGGTAAACATTCAGCCCCAGCATTTT. Its translation is CASRNRVNIQPQHF.

The chain links TRBV5-1 to TRBJ1-2; D is perhaps TRBD1 (6 bases). V was clipped by 5 bases and J by 4 bases, with 15 bases between them. Germline V gives CDR1 SGHRS, CDR2 YFSETQ. The CDR3 covers 14 residues. The CDR3 sequence is CASSRSGQLYGYTF. The CDR3 region has the DNA TGCGCCAGCAGTCGCTCGGGACAACTCTATGGCTACACCTTC.

J is TRBJ2-3 and V is TRBV5-4; 7 positions agree with TRBD1. CDR1 and CDR2 (germline): SGHNT, YYREEE (reference sequence). The CDR3 is 16 residues long. Trimming cost V 0 bases and J 2 bases; bases outside gene matches: 6. The CDR3 nucleotides are TGTGCCAGCAGCTTGGATCGGGACAGCTCCACAGATACGCAGTATTTT. It codes for CASSLDRDSSTDTQYF. The whole variable domain, filled in from reference TRBV5-4 and TRBJ2-3, reads ETGVTQSPTHLIKTRGQQVTLRCSSQSGHNTVSWYQQALGQGPQFIFQYYREEENGRGNFPPRFSGLQFPNYSSELNVNALELDDSALYLCASSLDRDSSTDTQYFGPGTRLTVL.

A single count supports this clone. V gene TRBV6-2 or TRBV6-3 combines with J gene TRBJ2-5; D gene unclear. The CDR3 runs 14 residues. In germline, CDR1 is MNHEY, CDR2 SVGEGT. V lost 2 bases and J 7 bases, leaving 14 bases between the germline ends. CDR3 amino acids: CASSYGSALGTQYF. DNA of the CDR3: TGTGCCAGCAGTTACGGATCTGCCCTAGGGACCCAGTACTTC.

The chain joins TRBV27 to TRBJ2-3, with D possibly matching TRBD2 (5 bases). Trimming took 6 bases from V and 2 from J, leaving 15 bases between them. The length of the CDR3 is 15 residues. In germline, CDR1 is MNHEY, CDR2 SMNVEV (reference sequence). The CDR3 reads CASSPTGIATDTQYF. The CDR3 nucleotides are TGTGCCAGCAGCCCGACGGGGATTGCCACAGATACGCAGTATTTT.

This clone has just one count. This rearrangement joins TRBV14 to TRBJ1-6; D might be TRBD1 (5 bases). The germline V and J ends were trimmed by 3 bases and 10 bases, with 13 bases remaining between them. CDR1 is SGHDN and CDR2 is FVKESK in the germline V gene. The CDR3 consists of 14 residues. The CDR3 reads CASSHRGRGSPLHF. The DNA for the CDR3 is TGTGCCAGCAGCCACAGAGGGAGGGGCTCACCCCTCCACTTT.

CDR3 nucleotides: TGTGCCAGCAGTTTGGGACAGGGTCCCTACGAGCAGTACTTC. This translates into CASSLGQGPYEQYF. The chain combines TRBV6-2 or TRBV6-3 with TRBJ2-7, with 9 bases identical to TRBD1. The CDR3 sequence is 14 residues long. Per the germline V gene, CDR1 is MNHEY and CDR2 is SVGEGT. V lost 4 bases to trimming and J lost 2 bases; unmatched junction nucleotides: 3.

The sample holds a few counts of this clone. The V gene is TRBV24-1, the J gene TRBJ2-1; 7 bases match TRBD2. CDR3 length: 13 residues. Per germline, CDR1 KGHDR and CDR2 SFDVKD. V gave up 9 bases and J gave up 9 bases; unmatched junction bases: 10. The CDR3 DNA reads TGTGCCACCCAAGGACTAGAGTTCGGTGAGCAGTTCTTC. This gives the protein CATQGLEFGEQFF.

The chain couples TRBV19 to TRBJ2-3; TRBD1 aligns across 7 bases. Germline V gene lookup returns CDR1 LNHDA and CDR2 SQIVND (reference sequence). The CDR3 contains 15 residues. Trimming removed 2 bases from V and 2 bases from J; junction bases left unmatched: 4. The DNA of the CDR3 is TGTGCCAGTAGTATAAACAGGGGCCACACAGATACGCAGTATTTT. Translating it yields CASSINRGHTDTQYF.

This chain joins TRBV5-6 and TRBJ2-7; 10 bases fit TRBD1. Trimming removed 7 bases from V and 4 bases from J; junction bases left unmatched: 11. CDR1 and CDR2 (germline): SGHDT, YYEEEE. CDR3 length: 15 residues. The CDR3 reads CASSRIGQGVYEQYF. The CDR3, as DNA: TGTGCCAGCTCCCGTATCGGACAGGGGGTTTACGAGCAGTACTTC.

The V gene is TRBV2, the J gene TRBJ2-2; perhaps TRBD1 as D (5 bases). Trimming cost V 5 bases and J 1 base, with 8 bases left between them. Per the germline V gene, CDR1 is SNHLY and CDR2 is FYNNEI. CDR3 length equals 14 residues. CDR3 sequence reads: CASSRGQNTGELFF. The CDR3 coding sequence is TGTGCCAGCAGTAGAGGACAGAACACCGGGGAGCTGTTTTTT. The variable domain in full, with the rest retrieved from reference TRBV2 and TRBJ2-2, is EPEVTQTPSHQVTQMGQEVILRCVPISNHLYFYWYRQILGQKVEFLVSFYNNEISEKSEIFDDQFSVERPDGSNFTLKIRSTKLEDSAMYFCASSRGQNTGELFFGEGSRLTVL.

The V call is TRBV19, the J call TRBJ1-5, with D perhaps matching TRBD1 (5 bases). In germline, CDR1 is LNHDA, CDR2 SQIVND (reference sequence). The CDR3 extends over 17 amino acids. V gave up 5 bases and J gave up 1 base, with 18 bases separating them. Written as DNA, the CDR3 is TGTGCCAGTAGTGCAGGGTTTGGGGGGGTAAGCAATCAGCCCCAGCATTTT. This gives the protein CASSAGFGGVSNQPQHF.

With regard to this clone: Relative to the germline gene, one junction end is altered; a read error may explain this. The chain recombines TRBV4-1 with TRBJ2-6, with 7 bases aligning to TRBD2. The CDR3 is 16 residues long. Germline V gene lookup returns CDR1 MGHRA and CDR2 YSYEKL. CDR3 sequence reads: CASSPGGSSGTNVLTF. The CDR3 bases are TGCGCCAGCAGCCCGGGGGGAAGCTCTGGGACCAACGTCCTGACTTTC.

V usage is TRBV10-3 and J usage is TRBJ2-1; 10 bases align to TRBD1. The V gene's germline CDR1 is ENHRY and CDR2 SYGVKD. Trimming took 4 bases from V and 4 from J; bases not matched to a gene: 7. The CDR3 contains 16 residues. CDR3 DNA: TGTGCCATCAGTGTTTTCGGGACAGGGGAATACAATGAGCAGTTCTTC. It encodes CAISVFGTGEYNEQFF.

This sequence joins TRBV2 and TRBJ2-7; 8 bases align to TRBD2. CDR1 is SNHLY, CDR2 FYNNEI, per germline. V shed 2 bases and J 10 bases; nucleotides not matched to a gene: 10. The CDR3 length is 14 residues. The CDR3 spells CASSESGGLLNQYF. The DNA for the CDR3 is TGTGCCAGCAGTGAAAGCGGGGGTCTGTTAAATCAGTACTTC.

V gene TRBV4-3 combines with J gene TRBJ1-2, with D unclear. Germline V gene lookup returns CDR1 LGHNA and CDR2 YSLEER. The V end was cut by 0 bases, the J end by 4 bases, with 9 bases between. The CDR3 runs to 14 residues. The CDR3 protein is CASSQDTPGYGYTF. CDR3 nucleotides: TGCGCCAGCAGCCAAGATACCCCAGGCTATGGCTACACCTTC.